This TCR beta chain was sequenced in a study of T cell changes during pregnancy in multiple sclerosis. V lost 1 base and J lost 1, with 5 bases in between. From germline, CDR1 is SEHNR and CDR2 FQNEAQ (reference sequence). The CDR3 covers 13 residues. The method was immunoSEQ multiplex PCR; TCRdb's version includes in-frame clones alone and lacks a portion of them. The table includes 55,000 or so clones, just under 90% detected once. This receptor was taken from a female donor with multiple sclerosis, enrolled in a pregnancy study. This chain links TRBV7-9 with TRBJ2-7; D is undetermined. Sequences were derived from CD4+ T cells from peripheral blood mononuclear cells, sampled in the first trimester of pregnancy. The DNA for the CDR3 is TGTGCCAGCAGCTTAGATTTATCCTACGAGCAGTACTTC. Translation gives CASSLDLSYEQYF.